What follows is one TCR beta chain and its context. One end of the junction is discordant with germline, which a read error may explain. In the original workflow: Reference gene primer amplification gave nucleated cell count estimates. Profiled with immunoSEQ multiplex PCR; TCRdb holds only in-frame clones, not every one. The V and J calls and clone size were taken over from that table, and D and trimming were inferred from the DNA. The table lists roughly 310,000 clones, 88% of them singletons. Germline CDR1 reads SGHVS; CDR2 reads FQNEAQ. The CDR3 covers 15 residues. The data were obtained in a study of blood T cell repertoires in COVID-19. Study-level background: COVID-19 samples collected from the United States, Italy and Spain covered acute and convalescent phases. PBMCs, B-cell-depleted T cells, or T cells were the source of the cDNA or gDNA that made up the material.

This chain connects TRBV7-8 to TRBJ2-3; perhaps TRBD2 as D (5 bases). The receptor comes from a woman aged 50 to 65 with active or convalescent COVID-19. The sequencing sample was made of peripheral blood. CDR3 in amino acids: CASSLVAGLTETQYF. DNA for the CDR3: TGTGCCAGCAGCTTAGTCGCGGGTTTAACAGAGACGCAGTATTTT.